A selection of T cell receptor beta chains follows, all from one sample in a study of cytomegalovirus exposure and HLA in healthy donors. Sequenced by immunoSEQ multiplex PCR; TCRdb stores in-frame clones only, minus some. The sample comprises 95,000 to 150,000 clones, around 66% of which are singletons, and around 8.8% rests with the top ten. Sequenced material: PBMCs. The origin of the receptors is a middle-aged woman in good health and CMV-seropositive. The CDR3 runs from the conserved cysteine through the conserved F or W. The order of the fields is D gene, V gene, J gene, clone size, CDR3 protein, CDR3 DNA. D genes are given only for firm matches. Rows may omit the clone size; those that give it use once, few, many or a size class.

d_call: NA
v_call: TRBV7-9
j_call: TRBJ1-4
clone_size: NA
cdr3_aa: CSSSLARASWPTNEKLFF
cdr3_nt: TGTTCCAGCAGCTTAGCGCGGGCCTCGTGGCCCACTAATGAAAAACTGTTTTTT

d_call: TRBD1
v_call: TRBV27
j_call: TRBJ2-7
clone_size: NA
cdr3_aa: CASNQQGASREQYF
cdr3_nt: TGTGCCAGCAACCAACAGGGGGCGTCCAGGGAGCAGTACTTC

d_call: NA
v_call: TRBV11-2
j_call: TRBJ2-7
clone_size: once
cdr3_aa: CASSLGGGNEQYF
cdr3_nt: TGTGCCAGCAGCTTAGGTGGGGGCAACGAGCAGTACTTC

d_call: NA
v_call: TRBV6-5
j_call: TRBJ1-2
clone_size: NA
cdr3_aa: CASSYAAVYGYTF
cdr3_nt: TGTGCCAGCAGTTACGCGGCTGTCTATGGCTACACCTTC

d_call: TRBD1
v_call: TRBV7-9
j_call: TRBJ1-3
clone_size: NA
cdr3_aa: CASSLGRQGNTIYF
cdr3_nt: TGTGCCAGCAGCTTAGGGCGACAGGGGAACACCATATATTTT

d_call: TRBD1
v_call: TRBV4-1
j_call: TRBJ2-2
clone_size: NA
cdr3_aa: CASSLGTGGDTGELFF
cdr3_nt: TGCGCCAGCAGCCTTGGGACAGGGGGCGACACCGGGGAGCTGTTTTTT

d_call: NA
v_call: TRBV18
j_call: TRBJ2-6
clone_size: NA
cdr3_aa: CASSQSRGPGANVLTF
cdr3_nt: TGTGCCAGCTCACAATCAAGGGGTCCAGGGGCCAACGTCCTGACTTTC

d_call: TRBD1
v_call: TRBV6-5
j_call: TRBJ1-4
clone_size: NA
cdr3_aa: CASGPNRGSEKLFF
cdr3_nt: TGTGCCAGCGGCCCCAACAGGGGGAGTGAAAAACTGTTTTTT

d_call: NA
v_call: TRBV7-9
j_call: TRBJ1-5
clone_size: NA
cdr3_aa: CSSSAAGGGPQHF
cdr3_nt: TGTTCCAGCAGCGCAGCGGGCGGCGGGCCCCAGCATTTT

d_call: TRBD2
v_call: TRBV9
j_call: TRBJ2-2
clone_size: NA
cdr3_aa: CASSVGAGGPNTGELFF
cdr3_nt: TGTGCCAGCAGCGTAGGAGCGGGAGGGCCGAACACCGGGGAGCTGTTTTTT

d_call: TRBD1
v_call: TRBV4-2
j_call: TRBJ1-2
clone_size: few
cdr3_aa: CASSQESQGALGYGYTF
cdr3_nt: TGTGCCAGCAGCCAAGAATCACAGGGGGCTCTCGGCTATGGCTACACCTTC

d_call: TRBD1
v_call: TRBV28
j_call: TRBJ1-6
clone_size: NA
cdr3_aa: CASSPGQGYNSPLHF
cdr3_nt: TGTGCCAGCAGTCCTGGACAGGGGTATAATTCACCCCTCCACTTT

d_call: NA
v_call: TRBV6-1
j_call: TRBJ2-7
clone_size: NA
cdr3_aa: CASSEGSYEQYF
cdr3_nt: TGTGCCAGCAGTGAAGGTAGCTACGAGCAGTACTTC

d_call: TRBD1
v_call: TRBV6-5
j_call: TRBJ2-1
clone_size: NA
cdr3_aa: CASSYSGQGKGEQFF
cdr3_nt: TGTGCCAGCAGTTACTCGGGACAGGGCAAGGGTGAGCAGTTCTTC

d_call: NA
v_call: TRBV15
j_call: TRBJ2-1
clone_size: NA
cdr3_aa: CATSRDIRRYNEQFF
cdr3_nt: TGTGCCACCAGCAGAGATATCCGGAGGTACAATGAGCAGTTCTTC

d_call: NA
v_call: TRBV6-1
j_call: TRBJ1-1
clone_size: NA
cdr3_aa: CASNSAGGEAFF
cdr3_nt: TGTGCCAGCAACTCAGCGGGCGGAGAAGCTTTCTTT

d_call: NA
v_call: TRBV27
j_call: TRBJ1-5
clone_size: few
cdr3_aa: CASSLGRGNNQPQHF
cdr3_nt: TGTGCCAGCAGTTTAGGGCGCGGGAACAATCAGCCCCAGCATTTT

d_call: NA
v_call: TRBV6-6
j_call: TRBJ1-5
clone_size: NA
cdr3_aa: CASSYSSNQPQHF
cdr3_nt: TGTGCCAGCAGTTATAGTAGCAATCAGCCCCAGCATTTT

d_call: NA
v_call: TRBV27
j_call: TRBJ2-2
clone_size: NA
cdr3_aa: CASSLSMETTNTGELFF
cdr3_nt: TGTGCCAGCAGTTTATCGATGGAGACGACGAACACCGGGGAGCTGTTTTTT

d_call: NA
v_call: TRBV7-9
j_call: TRBJ1-2
clone_size: NA
cdr3_aa: CASSLGEGEFGYTF
cdr3_nt: TGTGCCAGCAGCTTAGGGGAGGGGGAGTTTGGCTACACCTTC

d_call: NA
v_call: TRBV6-5
j_call: TRBJ1-3
clone_size: few
cdr3_aa: CASSPMAAGNTIYF
cdr3_nt: TGTGCCAGCAGCCCGATGGCGGCTGGAAACACCATATATTTT

d_call: NA
v_call: TRBV5-8
j_call: TRBJ1-6
clone_size: NA
cdr3_aa: CASRHTGNSPLHF
cdr3_nt: TGTGCCAGCAGGCACACAGGGAATTCACCCCTCCACTTT

d_call: NA
v_call: TRBV27
j_call: TRBJ2-7
clone_size: NA
cdr3_aa: CASSLSPDSTYEQYF
cdr3_nt: TGTGCCAGCAGTTTATCACCGGACAGCACCTACGAGCAGTACTTC

d_call: NA
v_call: TRBV7-8
j_call: TRBJ2-5
clone_size: few
cdr3_aa: CASSLGGLLETQYF
cdr3_nt: TGTGCCAGCAGCTTAGGCGGGCTGCTGGAGACCCAGTACTTC

d_call: TRBD2
v_call: TRBV7-8
j_call: TRBJ2-3
clone_size: once
cdr3_aa: CASSSLAGADTQYF
cdr3_nt: TGTGCCAGCAGCTCGCTAGCGGGGGCAGATACGCAGTATTTT

d_call: NA
v_call: TRBV27
j_call: TRBJ1-1
clone_size: NA
cdr3_aa: CASSLSAERLNTEAFF
cdr3_nt: TGTGCCAGCAGTTTATCCGCGGAACGACTGAACACTGAAGCTTTCTTT

d_call: NA
v_call: TRBV2
j_call: TRBJ2-2
clone_size: few
cdr3_aa: CASSAENTGELFF
cdr3_nt: TGTGCCAGCAGTGCAGAGAACACCGGGGAGCTGTTTTTT

d_call: NA
v_call: TRBV5-1
j_call: TRBJ1-1
clone_size: NA
cdr3_aa: CASSSLSPTDTEAFF
cdr3_nt: TGCGCCAGCAGCTCCTTATCTCCGACAGACACTGAAGCTTTCTTT

d_call: NA
v_call: TRBV25-1
j_call: TRBJ1-2
clone_size: NA
cdr3_aa: CASSERGVDGYTF
cdr3_nt: TGTGCCAGCAGTGAAAGGGGCGTGGATGGCTACACCTTC

d_call: NA
v_call: TRBV6-5
j_call: TRBJ2-3
clone_size: NA
cdr3_aa: CASSYRDSTDTQYF
cdr3_nt: TGTGCCAGCAGTTACCGGGACTCAACAGATACGCAGTATTTT

d_call: NA
v_call: TRBV6-1
j_call: TRBJ2-7
clone_size: NA
cdr3_aa: CASSRERSSYEQYF
cdr3_nt: TGTGCCAGCAGTAGGGAGAGGAGCTCCTACGAGCAGTACTTC

d_call: TRBD2
v_call: TRBV30
j_call: TRBJ2-3
clone_size: NA
cdr3_aa: CAWSDGGLAGVADTQYF
cdr3_nt: TGTGCCTGGAGCGATGGGGGACTAGCGGGGGTCGCAGATACGCAGTATTTT

d_call: NA
v_call: TRBV9
j_call: TRBJ2-1
clone_size: NA
cdr3_aa: CASSSPLGHNEQFF
cdr3_nt: TGTGCCAGCAGCTCTCCCCTGGGGCACAATGAGCAGTTCTTC

d_call: TRBD1
v_call: TRBV5-4
j_call: TRBJ2-7
clone_size: NA
cdr3_aa: CASSLGGRGLDEQYF
cdr3_nt: TGTGCCAGCAGCTTGGGGGGCAGGGGGCTCGACGAGCAGTACTTC

d_call: NA
v_call: TRBV6-1
j_call: TRBJ1-1
clone_size: NA
cdr3_aa: CASRGGNTEAFF
cdr3_nt: TGTGCCAGCAGGGGAGGAAACACTGAAGCTTTCTTT

d_call: NA
v_call: TRBV10-2
j_call: TRBJ2-7
clone_size: NA
cdr3_aa: CASRDYLGQYF
cdr3_nt: TGCGCCAGCAGAGACTACCTGGGGCAGTACTTC